The rows below give T cell receptor beta chains drawn from one sample of a study of blood T cell repertoires in COVID-19. The protocol was immunoSEQ multiplex PCR, while the TCRdb copy is restricted to in-frame clones and leaves out a portion. The sample shows about 210,000 clones, 80% to 90% of them seen only once. Sequenced material: peripheral blood. The origin of the receptors is a woman in her forties or fifties with active or convalescent COVID-19. The conserved cysteine and the conserved F or W are not part of the CDR3 here. The D gene is left open where the match is weak.

V	length	J	D	CDR3
TRBV7-9	13	TRBJ2-2	TRBD2	ASRLTSANTGELF
TRBV4-1	15	TRBJ1-5	TRBD1	ASSQAPQGADNQPQH
TRBV12-5	11	TRBJ2-7	NA	ASGSTGTHEQY
TRBV6-5	12	TRBJ1-2	NA	ASSWGGALGGYT
TRBV11-1	13	TRBJ2-5	NA	ASSDRKTYQETQY
TRBV9	11	TRBJ1-1	TRBD1	ASSTGTGTEAF
TRBV4-1	17	TRBJ2-6	TRBD2	ASSPGRALAPSGANVLT
TRBV3-1/TRBV3-2	13	TRBJ1-5	NA	ASSQDRAKNQPQH
TRBV2	13	TRBJ1-5	NA	ASTQGLAGGQPQH
TRBV28	13	TRBJ2-2	NA	ASTPLGTDTGELF
TRBV7-9	11	TRBJ1-6	NA	ASSRTGNSPLH
TRBV10-1	11	TRBJ1-1	NA	ASSERGPTEAF
TRBV5-6	13	TRBJ1-3	NA	ASSLLSYSGNTIY
TRBV5-1	14	TRBJ1-1	TRBD1	ASSSTGTGLNTEAF
TRBV4-1	13	TRBJ2-5	NA	ASSQNSAGEETQY
TRBV27	15	TRBJ2-1	TRBD2	ASSFSASGHPGNEQF
TRBV11-2	12	TRBJ1-1	TRBD1	ASSLGGTGAFAF
TRBV6-5	9	TRBJ1-5	NA	ASSQLEPQH
TRBV9	12	TRBJ1-2	TRBD1	ASSAHDRANGYT
TRBV6-4	12	TRBJ1-6	NA	ASSEGQDNSPLH
TRBV7-9	12	TRBJ2-4	TRBD1	ASSFRDRENIQY
TRBV7-7	13	TRBJ2-5	NA	ASSLGLPTLETQY
TRBV24-1	13	TRBJ1-3	TRBD1	ATRTGLKLGNTIY
TRBV27	11	TRBJ1-2	NA	ASRGTPLYGYT
TRBV19	10	TRBJ2-5	NA	ASRGREETQY
TRBV24-1	16	TRBJ2-1	NA	ATSDFVGSITSYNEQF
TRBV12-5	9	TRBJ1-6	NA	ASGPGEPLH
TRBV7-9	11	TRBJ2-3	NA	ASSLVLTDTQY
TRBV12-3/TRBV12-4	11	TRBJ2-3	NA	ASSDTFTDTQY
TRBV6-6	13	TRBJ1-3	TRBD1	ASSSGTGDGNTIY
TRBV6-4	15	TRBJ2-4	NA	ASRAPRRGGAKNIQY
TRBV18	12	TRBJ1-1	NA	ASSPDRVGTEAF
TRBV18	11	TRBJ1-2	NA	ASSPQASYGYT